A selection of T cell receptor beta chains follows, all from one sample in a study of blood T cell repertoires in COVID-19. Measured with immunoSEQ multiplex PCR; TCRdb has only the in-frame clones, and not every one. The table includes a few hundred thousand clones, approximately 80% detected once. Sequenced material: PBMCs or T cells enriched from blood (not recorded which). The receptors here all came from a woman aged 40 to 50 with acute COVID-19. Both conserved end residues are part of each CDR3. The order of the fields is clone size, J gene, D gene, CDR3 length, V gene, CDR3 protein, CDR3 DNA. D genes are given only for firm matches. Clone size appears in some rows only: once, few, many, or a class for an expanded clone.

. TRBJ1-2 TRBD1 19 TRBV5-1 CASSFGLRTGDKLNYGYTF TGCGCCAGCAGCTTTGGCCTCCGGACAGGGGATAAACTTAACTATGGCTACACCTTC
. TRBJ1-2 . 15 TRBV7-3 CASSPRGGIDYGYTF TGTGCCAGCAGCCCGAGAGGGGGAATCGACTATGGCTACACCTTC
. TRBJ2-2 TRBD2 18 TRBV15 CATRRGLAGVTNTGELFF TGTGCCACCAGGCGTGGACTAGCGGGTGTAACGAACACCGGGGAGCTGTTTTTT
. TRBJ2-4 . 18 TRBV27 CASSALTGEGGAKNIQYF TGTGCCAGCAGTGCCCTGACGGGAGAGGGGGGGGCCAAAAACATTCAGTACTTC
. TRBJ1-6 . 14 TRBV5-8 CASSLAGIYSPLHF TGTGCCAGCAGCTTGGCGGGGATCTATTCACCCCTCCACTTT
. TRBJ1-1 TRBD1 15 TRBV5-1 CASSRTGVMNTEAFF TGCGCCAGCAGTCGGACAGGAGTCATGAACACTGAAGCTTTCTTT
. TRBJ2-2 . 11 TRBV6-5 CASSYLGELFF TGTGCCAGCAGTTACCTCGGGGAGCTGTTTTTT
. TRBJ1-5 TRBD1 16 TRBV5-6 CASSLGRQGSNQPQHF TGTGCCAGCAGCTTGGGACGACAGGGTAGCAATCAGCCCCAGCATTTT
few TRBJ1-4 TRBD1 13 TRBV19 CASSSGQGGKLFF TGTGCCAGTAGTAGCGGACAGGGGGGGAAACTGTTTTTT
once TRBJ1-2 . 14 TRBV7-3 CASSLTGGDYGYTF TGTGCCAGCAGCTTAACAGGGGGAGACTATGGCTACACCTTC
. TRBJ2-1 . 15 TRBV9 CASSQGGGAYNEQFF TGTGCCAGCAGCCAGGGAGGCGGGGCCTACAATGAGCAGTTCTTC
. TRBJ2-6 TRBD2 18 TRBV7-2 CASSLGRGSGSGANVLTF TGTGCCAGCAGCTTAGGGCGGGGGTCTGGCTCTGGGGCCAACGTCCTGACTTTC
few TRBJ1-5 . 14 TRBV2 CASSSGVSNQPQHF TGTGCCAGCAGTTCAGGGGTTAGCAATCAGCCCCAGCATTTT
. TRBJ1-2 TRBD1 15 TRBV4-2 CASSRDRGADYGYTF TGTGCCAGCAGCCGAGACAGGGGTGCGGACTATGGCTACACCTTC
. TRBJ2-2 TRBD2 16 TRBV18 CASSPGLAGAGGELFF TGTGCCAGCTCACCAGGCCTAGCGGGAGCCGGCGGGGAGCTGTTTTTT
. TRBJ2-2 TRBD1 14 TRBV7-9 CASSTGGDTGELFF TGTGCCAGCAGCACAGGGGGCGACACCGGGGAGCTGTTTTTT
. TRBJ1-5 . 15 TRBV30 CAWKKQGFSNQPQHF TGTGCCTGGAAAAAGCAGGGATTTAGCAATCAGCCCCAGCATTTT
. TRBJ2-3 TRBD2 17 TRBV4-1 CASSHRDYPSFTDTQYF TGCGCCAGCAGCCACCGGGACTACCCCTCATTCACAGATACGCAGTATTTT
. TRBJ1-3 . 14 TRBV27 CASSPTGAGNTIYF TGTGCCAGCAGTCCCACGGGAGCTGGAAACACCATATATTTT
. TRBJ2-4 . 15 TRBV7-2 CASSLDRAGENIQYF TGTGCCAGCAGCTTAGACCGGGCGGGCGAAAACATTCAGTACTTC
. TRBJ1-1 . 14 TRBV2 CASSVREGNTEAFF TGTGCCAGCAGTGTACGGGAGGGGAACACTGAAGCTTTCTTT
. TRBJ2-3 . 14 TRBV7-2 CASSPDTLTDTQYF TGTGCCAGCAGCCCGGACACTCTCACAGATACGCAGTATTTT
. TRBJ2-1 TRBD2 15 TRBV5-1 CASSATSGGPREQFF TGCGCCAGCAGCGCTACTAGCGGGGGACCCCGGGAGCAGTTCTTC
. TRBJ2-7 TRBD1 15 TRBV10-1 CASSDGTGVSYEQYF TGCGCCAGCAGTGATGGGACAGGGGTGTCCTACGAGCAGTACTTC
. TRBJ2-1 . 16 TRBV4-3 CASSQAGGGRYNEQFF TGCGCCAGCAGCCAAGCAGGCGGAGGCCGCTACAATGAGCAGTTCTTC
. TRBJ1-3 . 17 TRBV4-3 CASSQESTANSGNTIYF TGCGCCAGCAGCCAAGAAAGTACAGCAAACTCTGGAAACACCATATATTTT
. TRBJ2-7 TRBD1 13 TRBV6-2/TRBV6-3 CASSWTGGGEQYF TGTGCCAGCAGTTGGACAGGGGGCGGCGAGCAGTACTTC
. TRBJ2-1 . 12 TRBV2 CASKERYNEQFF TGTGCCAGCAAAGAGAGGTACAATGAGCAGTTCTTC
. TRBJ1-6 . 15 TRBV30 CAWRTYGASYSPLHF TGTGCCTGGAGAACATATGGGGCTTCCTATTCACCCCTCCACTTT
. TRBJ1-3 TRBD1 16 TRBV3-1/TRBV3-2 CASSQGGQGSGNTIYF TGTGCCAGCAGCCAAGGCGGACAGGGGTCTGGAAACACCATATATTTT
. TRBJ1-4 . 15 TRBV30 CAWSINRMANEKLFF TGTGCCTGGAGTATAAACAGGATGGCTAATGAAAAACTGTTTTTT
. TRBJ2-6 . 15 TRBV7-3 CASSLTGVGANVLTF TGTGCCAGCAGCTTAACAGGGGTTGGGGCCAACGTCCTGACTTTC
once TRBJ2-5 . 13 TRBV30 CAWSAGLQETQYF TGTGCCTGGAGCGCGGGATTGCAAGAGACCCAGTACTTC
. TRBJ2-1 . 15 TRBV5-1 CASSPRVGRDNEQFF TGCGCCAGCAGCCCCCGTGTCGGGAGAGACAATGAGCAGTTCTTC
. TRBJ2-2 . 14 TRBV19 CASNGQTNTGELFF TGTGCCAGTAATGGGCAGACAAACACCGGGGAGCTGTTTTTT
. TRBJ2-2 . 14 TRBV5-4 CASSFGGNTGELFF TGTGCCAGCAGCTTCGGGGGTAACACCGGGGAGCTGTTTTTT